The 25 T cell receptor beta chains listed next were all sequenced from one sample in a study of blood T cells in healthy people across ages. Then a second PCR, running roughly 7 to 11 cycles, was carried out with a sample-barcoded 5' primer and a J-beta primer mix. TCRdb re-analysed the 5' RACE reads in MiXCR, keeping a single row per CDR3 protein. Altogether roughly 2 million distinct CDR3 sequences are present, about 50% being singletons, with the ten largest covering roughly 2%. The sequencing sample was made of blood. The receptors come from a woman aged 35 to 49 in good health.

CDR3 coding DNA: TGTGCCAGCAGTTACTCGAGAAGGGAGTATGGCTACACCTTC. Protein product: CASSYSRREYGYTF. The chain is built from TRBV6-2 or TRBV6-3 and TRBJ1-2; D is undetermined. The CDR3 is 14 residues long. Deletions cut 0 bases from V and 5 bases from J, with 10 bases between. Germline CDR1 MNHEY, CDR2 SVGEGT.

CDR3 nucleotides: TGTGCCAGCAGCTTAAGACTAGCGGGGGGATACCATGAGCAGTACTTC. It yields the protein CASSLRLAGGYHEQYF. V gene TRBV7-2 combines with J gene TRBJ2-7, with TRBD2 matching over 13 bases. This CDR3 contains 16 residues. Germline CDR1 is SGHTA and CDR2 is FQGNSA. The V gene end was trimmed by 2 bases and the J gene end by 7 bases; junction bases not matched to a gene: 8.

On this clonotype itself: This could be a read error, since a much larger clone is one nucleotide away. This chain joins TRBV9 and TRBJ1-1; D not certain. CDR1 is SGDLS, CDR2 YYNGEE, per germline. Trimming took off 0 bases at V and 1 base at J, with 4 bases between the two ends. The CDR3 length is 13 residues. CDR3 in amino acids: CASSVDENTEAFF. CDR3 bases: TGTGCCAGCAGCGTAGACGAGAACACTGAAGCTTTCTTT.

The chain couples TRBV7-2 to TRBJ1-1; D is unclear. The CDR3 spans 15 residues. CDR1 and CDR2 from the germline V gene are SGHTA and FQGNSA. V was pared by 3 bases and J by 1 base, with 12 bases between. The DNA for the CDR3 is TGTGCCAGCAGCTTTCGGGGAGGTTCGAACACTGAAGCTTTCTTT. It codes for CASSFRGGSNTEAFF. The variable domain in full, with the rest retrieved from reference TRBV7-2 and TRBJ1-1, is GAGVSQSPSNKVTEKGKDVELRCDPISGHTALYWYRQSLGQGLEFLIYFQGNSAPDKSGLPSDRFSAERTGGSVSTLTIQRTQQEDSAVYLCASSFRGGSNTEAFFGQGTRLTVV.

The rearrangement joins TRBV12-3 or TRBV12-4 to TRBJ1-2; D uncertain. This CDR3 spans 13 amino acids. V lost 3 bases and J lost 6, with 11 bases in between. CDR3 DNA: TGTGCCAGCAGTTTTGCCACTAATCATGGCTACACCTTC. Translation gives CASSFATNHGYTF.

The chain carries TRBV29-1 and TRBJ2-1, with D hard to call. V was trimmed by 1 base and J by 3 bases, leaving 22 bases between them. The CDR3 totals 18 residues. Germline V CDR1 and CDR2: SQVTM, ANQGSEA. CDR3 residues: CSVEGLRLTLQIYNEQFF. CDR3 sequence (DNA): TGCAGCGTTGAAGGGCTTCGCTTGACACTCCAAATCTACAATGAGCAGTTCTTC.

This rearrangement joins TRBV20-1 to TRBJ2-6; D not resolved. CDR3 length: 15 amino acids. Germline CDR1 DFQATT, CDR2 SNEGSKA (reference sequence). The V end was cut by 6 bases, the J end by 0 bases, with 12 bases between. CDR3 amino acids: CSAPRRASGANVLTF. CDR3 DNA: TGCAGTGCCCCTCGTCGTGCCTCTGGGGCCAACGTCCTGACTTTC.

The genes are TRBV9 and TRBJ2-2; 9 nucleotides line up with TRBD2. This CDR3 has 16 residues. CDR1 and CDR2 from the germline V gene are SGDLS and YYNGEE. Trimming cost V 4 bases and J 6 bases; bases outside gene matches: 10. CDR3 protein: CASSPLGTSFAGELFF. The CDR3 DNA reads as TGTGCCAGCAGCCCCCTTGGGACTAGCTTTGCCGGGGAGCTGTTTTTT.

The chain couples TRBV12-3 or TRBV12-4 to TRBJ2-3; D call uncertain. Trimming left V 7 bases short and J 7 bases short, with 15 bases between. The CDR3 is made up of 13 amino acids. The CDR3 spells CASTATGPHTQYF. Written as DNA, the CDR3 is TGTGCCAGCACCGCGACTGGGCCCCATACGCAGTATTTT.

A few counts support this clonotype. The rearrangement uses TRBV14 and TRBJ2-7; D might be TRBD1 (7 bases). With the DNA end fitting TRBJ2-4 better, the J assignment may be wrong. CDR1 SGHDN and CDR2 FVKESK come from the germline V gene. CDR3 length: 15 residues. CDR3 in DNA: TGTGCCAGCAGCCTCCATGGAGGGGGCTATGACATTCAGTACTTC. Translation gives CASSLHGGGYDIQYF.

The chain uses TRBV29-1 and TRBJ1-2; D not certain. The length of the CDR3 is 12 residues. The V gene lost 5 bases and the J gene lost 8 bases, with 15 bases spanning the gap. Germline assignment: CDR1 SQVTM and CDR2 ANQGSEA. The CDR3 is CSVNPSLGGYTF. CDR3 sequence (DNA): TGCAGCGTTAATCCGTCGCTGGGGGGCTACACCTTC. Based on the CDR3 plus reference TRBV29-1 and TRBJ1-2, the full variable domain is SAVISQKPSRDICQRGTSLTIQCQVDSQVTMMFWYRQQPGQSLTLIATANQGSEATYESGFVIDKFPISRPNLTFSTLTVSNMSPEDSSIYLCSVNPSLGGYTFGSGTRLTVV.

The rearrangement joins TRBV15 to TRBJ1-6; no firm D call. The germline V and J ends were trimmed by 4 bases and 2 bases, with 15 bases remaining between them. The germline CDR1 and CDR2 sequences are LNHNV and YYDKDF (reference sequence). The length of the CDR3 is 17 residues. Here the CDR3 DNA reads TGTGCCACCAGCACCCCGACACCGGGAACCTATAATTCACCCCTCCACTTT. It translates to CATSTPTPGTYNSPLHF. Full variable domain (missing parts from reference TRBV15 and TRBJ1-6): DAMVIQNPRYQVTQFGKPVTLSCSQTLNHNVMYWYQQKSSQAPKLLFHYYDKDFNNEADTPDNFQSRRPNTSFCFLDIRSPGLGDTAMYLCATSTPTPGTYNSPLHFGNGTRLTVT.

About this clonotype: A read error may account for a junction end that differs from germline. The chain employs TRBV12-3 or TRBV12-4 and TRBJ2-3; 7 bases are shared with TRBD2. CDR3 length: 14 amino acids. The CDR3 DNA reads as TGTGCCAGCTACCTGGGGGGGACCACAGATACGCGGTATTTT. It translates to CASYLGGTTDTRYF.

This clonotype was found a few times. The chain combines TRBV12-5 with TRBJ2-3, with a weak D call TRBD2 (5 bases). The germline CDR1 and CDR2 sequences are LGHNT and FRNRAP. Trimming took 8 bases from V and 6 from J, leaving 18 bases between them. The CDR3 contains 14 residues. DNA of the CDR3: TGTGCTAGTTTTAAGGGCGGGTTAGACGATACGCAGTATTTT. Protein: CASFKGGLDDTQYF.

This rearrangement joins TRBV11-2 to TRBJ2-1, with D possibly being TRBD1 (7 bases). CDR3 size: 21 residues. The V and J ends lost 1 base and 6 bases respectively, with 31 bases between them. Germline values: CDR1 SGHAT, CDR2 FQNNGV. CDR3 DNA sequence: TGTGCCAGCAGCTTAGTAGTTCAGGGGGAGGCTGTTGCGGGTAGGACCAATGAGCAGTTCTTC. Protein: CASSLVVQGEAVAGRTNEQFF.

Only a few counts were recorded for this clonotype. This sequence joins TRBV28 and TRBJ1-5, with TRBD1 matching 8 bases. V was clipped by 6 bases and J by 4 bases; unmatched bases: 8. The CDR3 has 15 amino acids. The germline V gene has CDR1 MDHEN and CDR2 SYDVKM. CDR3 sequence: CASRLQGVRNQPQHF. CDR3 bases: TGTGCCAGCAGACTACAGGGGGTCCGTAATCAGCCCCAGCATTTT.

CDR3 nucleotides: TGCAGTGCTATAGACCACACTGAAGCTTTCTTT. This translates into CSAIDHTEAFF. The chain employs TRBV20-1 and TRBJ1-1; D ambiguous. Germline V lookup: CDR1 DFQATT, CDR2 SNEGSKA (reference sequence). V lost 4 bases and J 3 bases, leaving 6 bases between the germline ends. This CDR3 comprises 11 residues.

This chain connects TRBV13 to TRBJ2-1, with D possibly being TRBD1 (6 bases). The J call is uncertain, as TRBJ2-7 better fits the DNA end. This CDR3 region has 16 residues. Germline values: CDR1 PRHDT, CDR2 FYEKMQ (reference sequence). As DNA, the CDR3 is TGTGCCAGCGGCTCACAAGGCAGGGGCTCAAGGTACGAGCAGTACTTC. This encodes CASGSQGRGSRYEQYF.

CDR3 sequence (DNA): TGTGCCAGCAGTTACCCACCCGGACAGACAAATCAGCCCCAGCATTTT. This translates into CASSYPPGQTNQPQHF. The V call is TRBV6-6, the J call TRBJ1-5, with D possibly TRBD1 on 6 matching bases. Germline CDR1 MNHNY, CDR2 SVGAGI (reference sequence). Trimming removed 2 bases at V and 4 bases at J, with 15 bases between. The CDR3 totals 16 residues.

CDR3 residues: CASSNGDYGYTF. In DNA form, the CDR3 reads TGTGCCAGTAGTAACGGGGACTATGGCTACACCTTC. V gene TRBV19 combines with J gene TRBJ1-2; D gene unclear. The germline CDR1 and CDR2 sequences are LNHDA and SQIVND (reference sequence). V was shortened by 4 bases and J by 3 bases, with 6 bases between the two germline ends. The CDR3 runs 12 residues.

This clonotype occurred a few times. The chain couples TRBV4-3 to TRBJ2-1; 9 bases are a match to TRBD1. The germline CDR1 and CDR2 sequences are LGHNA and YSLEER. The CDR3 spans 14 residues. V dropped 8 bases and J dropped 4; count of bases not matched to a gene: 6. The CDR3 DNA reads as TGCGCCAGCTCCGGGACAGGGCCTTACAATGAGCAGTTCTTC. It codes for CASSGTGPYNEQFF.

This clonotype has only a few counts. The rearrangement joins TRBV5-1 to TRBJ2-5; D may correspond to TRBD1 or TRBD2 (5 bases each). Trimming took off 3 bases at V and 3 bases at J, with 12 bases between the two ends. This CDR3 contains 14 residues. Germline V lookup: CDR1 SGHRS, CDR2 YFSETQ. The CDR3 loop reads CASSWAGTKETQYF. CDR3 DNA sequence: TGCGCCAGCAGCTGGGCCGGGACGAAAGAGACCCAGTACTTC.

The V and J genes are TRBV4-3 and TRBJ2-1, with D possibly TRBD1 on 5 matching bases. V shed 0 bases and J shed 8 bases, with 14 bases lying between them. The CDR3 runs 15 residues. Per the germline V gene, CDR1 is LGHNA and CDR2 is YSLEER. This CDR3 is CASSQEGASEDEQFF. The CDR3 DNA sequence: TGCGCCAGCAGCCAAGAAGGGGCTAGTGAGGATGAGCAGTTCTTC.

A note on this clonotype: The junction departs from the called germline gene at one end, perhaps through a read error. This chain connects TRBV7-2 to TRBJ2-3; D may correspond to TRBD1 or TRBD2 (6 bases each). Germline V gene lookup returns CDR1 SGHTA and CDR2 FQGNSA. This CDR3 spans 14 amino acids. The CDR3 DNA reads TGTGCCAGCAGCCCAACCCGGGGGCCAGATATGCAGTATTTT. It specifies CASSPTRGPDMQYF.

The DNA of the CDR3 is TGCAGCGCCTCCGTAGCCGTACCCTACGAGCAGTACTTC. Translated, it gives CSASVAVPYEQYF. The chain uses TRBV29-1 and TRBJ2-7; D unclear. Looked up from germline, CDR1 is SQVTM and CDR2 is ANQGSEA. This CDR3 contains 13 residues. Trimming took 7 bases from V and 2 from J, leaving 15 bases between them.